This record covers a single T cell receptor (beta chain). Antigen: not known. These data come from a study of cytomegalovirus exposure and HLA in healthy donors. Looking at the study overall: Genetic ancestry analysis placed 75% to 85% of the 300 to 500 donors that were genotyped in the Caucasian-associated cluster. The study's findings and limits: By a later analysis, the bulk of CMV-associated TCR beta chains appeared HLA-restricted. V- and J-gene trimming in TCR beta was tied to a missense DCLRE1C variant by an analysis performed later.

V shed 3 bases, J shed 6 bases, and the junction held 5 bases outside the gene matches. The CDR3 spans 14 residues. Germline V lookup: CDR1 SGDLS, CDR2 YYNGEE. With 60 Vbeta and 13 Jbeta primers, the PCR was carried out. TCRdb's copy holds only in-frame clones and misses some; the assay was immunoSEQ multiplex PCR. Among fewer than 90,000 clones listed, under 80% were seen once. The source is a man aged 25-45 years in good health and CMV-seropositive. Sequencing was performed on PBMCs. The chain uses TRBV9 and TRBJ2-4; 8 bases fit TRBD1. In DNA, the CDR3 is TGTGCCAGCAGCGGGGGGACAGGAATAAACATTCAGTACTTC. This translates into CASSGGTGINIQYF.